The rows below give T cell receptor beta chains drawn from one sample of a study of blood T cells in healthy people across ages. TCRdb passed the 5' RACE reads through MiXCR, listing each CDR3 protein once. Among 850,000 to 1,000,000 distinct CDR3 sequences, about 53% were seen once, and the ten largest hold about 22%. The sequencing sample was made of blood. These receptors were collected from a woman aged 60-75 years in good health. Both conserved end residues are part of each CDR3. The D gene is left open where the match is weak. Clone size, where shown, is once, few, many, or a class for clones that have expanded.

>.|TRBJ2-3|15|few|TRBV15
CATSRDWLQTDTQYF
TGTGCCACCAGCAGAGATTGGCTACAAACAGATACGCAGTATTTT
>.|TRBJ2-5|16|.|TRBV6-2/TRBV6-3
CASSEHRPDRLETQYF
TGTGCCAGCAGCGAGCACAGGCCGGATCGATTGGAGACCCAGTACTTC
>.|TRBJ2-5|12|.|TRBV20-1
CSAGNSAGTQYF
TGCAGTGCCGGTAACTCCGCGGGGACCCAGTACTTC
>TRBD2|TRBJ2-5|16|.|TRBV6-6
CASSYSLGGGQETQYF
TGTGCCAGCAGTTACTCGTTGGGGGGGGGCCAAGAGACCCAGTACTTC
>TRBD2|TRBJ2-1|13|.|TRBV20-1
CSAKRAGGNDQFF
TGCAGTGCTAAACGAGCGGGGGGGAATGATCAGTTCTTC
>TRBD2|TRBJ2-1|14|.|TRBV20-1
CSASPSGSPGEQFF
TGCAGTGCTAGTCCTAGCGGGAGTCCGGGGGAGCAGTTCTTC
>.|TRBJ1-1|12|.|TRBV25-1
CASRVLGTEAFF
TGTGCCAGCAGGGTCTTAGGAACTGAAGCTTTCTTT
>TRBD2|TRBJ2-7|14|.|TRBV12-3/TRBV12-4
CASRSGGLGNEQYF
TGTGCCAGCAGGAGCGGGGGCCTGGGGAACGAGCAGTACTTC
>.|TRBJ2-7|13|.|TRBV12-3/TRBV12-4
CASSRGQKYEQYF
TGTGCCAGCAGCCGCGGACAGAAATACGAGCAGTACTTC
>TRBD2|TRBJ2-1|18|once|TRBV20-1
CSAREGTGLAGSHNEQFF
TGCAGTGCTAGAGAGGGTACGGGACTAGCGGGATCCCACAATGAGCAGTTCTTC
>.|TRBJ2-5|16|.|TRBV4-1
CASSQTRRRYQETQYF
TGCGCCAGCAGCCAAACCAGAAGGAGGTACCAAGAGACCCAGTACTTC
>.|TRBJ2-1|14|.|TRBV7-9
CASTASPGYNEQFF
TGTGCCAGCACCGCCTCACCGGGCTACAATGAGCAGTTCTTC
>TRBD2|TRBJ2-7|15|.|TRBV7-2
CASSPAGTSGHEQYF
TGTGCCAGCAGCCCCGCCGGGACTAGCGGCCACGAGCAGTACTTC
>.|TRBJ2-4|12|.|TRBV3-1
CASSQSSNIQYF
TGTGCCAGCAGCCAGTCGAGCAACATTCAGTACTTC
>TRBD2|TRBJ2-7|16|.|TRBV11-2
CASTPTQLAGGSEQYF
TGTGCCAGCACCCCGACCCAACTAGCGGGAGGTAGCGAGCAGTACTTC
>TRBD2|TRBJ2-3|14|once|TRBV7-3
CASSLAGGPDMQYF
TGTGCCAGCAGCTTAGCGGGAGGGCCTGATATGCAGTATTTT
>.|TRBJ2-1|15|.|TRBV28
CASSPGGPGRNEQFF
TGTGCCAGCAGCCCAGGCGGCCCCGGAAGGAATGAGCAGTTCTTC
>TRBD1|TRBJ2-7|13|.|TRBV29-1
CSVEKDRGREQYF
TGCAGCGTTGAAAAGGATAGGGGGCGCGAGCAGTACTTC
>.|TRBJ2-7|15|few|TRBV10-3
CATSGTHHSVYEQYF
TGTGCCACCTCCGGGACCCATCATAGTGTCTACGAGCAGTACTTC
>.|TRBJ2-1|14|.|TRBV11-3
CASSLDLSGAGQFF
TGTGCCAGCAGCTTAGATTTGTCGGGGGCAGGTCAGTTCTTC
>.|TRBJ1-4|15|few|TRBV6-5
CASSYSIQITEKLFF
TGTGCCAGCAGTTACTCGATCCAGATTACTGAAAAACTGTTTTTT
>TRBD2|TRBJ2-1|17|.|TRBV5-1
CASSLGLAGRTYNEQFF
TGCGCCAGCAGCTTGGGACTAGCGGGACGGACGTACAATGAGCAGTTCTTC
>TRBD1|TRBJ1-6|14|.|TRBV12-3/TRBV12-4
CASSVDRGNSPLHF
TGTGCCAGCAGTGTGGACAGGGGGAATTCACCCCTCCACTTT
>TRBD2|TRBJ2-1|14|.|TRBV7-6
CASLPLAGVNEQFF
TGTGCCAGCCTACCCTTAGCGGGAGTGAATGAGCAGTTCTTC
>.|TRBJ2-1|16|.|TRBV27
CASSLLFRDRYNEQFF
TGTGCCAGCAGTTTACTTTTCCGGGACCGCTACAATGAGCAGTTCTTC
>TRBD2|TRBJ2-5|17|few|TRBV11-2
CASSSTKGTSGSGTQYF
TGTGCCAGCAGCTCTACTAAGGGGACTAGCGGATCCGGGACCCAGTACTTC
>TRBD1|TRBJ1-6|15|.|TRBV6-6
CASSPRDRVYSPLHF
TGTGCCAGCAGTCCCCGGGACAGGGTGTACTCACCCCTCCACTTT
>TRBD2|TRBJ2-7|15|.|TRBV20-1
CSARGPSGKSHEQYF
TGCAGTGCTAGAGGCCCTAGCGGGAAATCGCACGAGCAGTACTTC
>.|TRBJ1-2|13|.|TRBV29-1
CSVGAGGGSGYTF
TGCAGCGTTGGTGCGGGGGGAGGGAGTGGCTACACCTTC
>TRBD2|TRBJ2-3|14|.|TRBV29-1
CSAPSGASTDTQYF
TGCAGCGCACCTAGCGGAGCTAGCACAGATACGCAGTATTTT
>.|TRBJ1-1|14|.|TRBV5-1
CATSRAGGSAEAFF
TGCGCCACCAGCCGCGCCGGGGGTAGCGCTGAAGCTTTCTTT
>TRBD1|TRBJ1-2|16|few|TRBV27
CASSLGTGSRGYGYTF
TGTGCCAGCAGCCTCGGGACAGGGTCCCGGGGCTATGGCTACACCTTC
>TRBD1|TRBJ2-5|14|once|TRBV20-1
CSARGQGLQETQYF
TGCAGTGCTAGAGGACAGGGTCTACAAGAGACCCAGTACTTC
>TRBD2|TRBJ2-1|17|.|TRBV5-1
CASSLLTSGRSYNEQFF
TGCGCCAGCAGCTTGCTGACTAGCGGGAGGTCCTACAATGAGCAGTTCTTC
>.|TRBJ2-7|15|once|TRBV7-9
CASSLTRTDPYEQYF
TGTGCCAGCAGCCTCACCCGGACGGATCCCTACGAGCAGTACTTC
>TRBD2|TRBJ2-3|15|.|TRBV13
CASMGSGTSTDTQYF
TGTGCCAGCATGGGAAGCGGGACCAGCACAGATACGCAGTATTTT
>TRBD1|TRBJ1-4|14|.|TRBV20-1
CSAINRDSNEKLFF
TGCAGTGCCATAAACCGGGACAGTAATGAAAAACTGTTTTTT
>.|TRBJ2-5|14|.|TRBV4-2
CASSLQEPRETQYF
TGTGCCAGCAGCCTCCAGGAGCCCCGGGAGACCCAGTACTTC
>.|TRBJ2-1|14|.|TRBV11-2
CASSLNSLSNEQFF
TGTGCCAGCAGCTTAAACAGCCTAAGTAATGAGCAGTTCTTC
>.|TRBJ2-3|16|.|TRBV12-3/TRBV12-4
CASRLGGMAVEDTQYF
TGTGCCAGCAGGCTCGGCGGGATGGCTGTTGAAGATACGCAGTATTTT
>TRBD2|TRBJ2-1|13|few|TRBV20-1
CSALGLAGGPAFF
TGCAGTGCCCTGGGACTAGCGGGAGGGCCGGCGTTCTTC
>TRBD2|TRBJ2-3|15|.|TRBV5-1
CASSPSSGMRDTQYF
TGCGCCAGCAGCCCCTCTAGCGGGATGCGCGATACGCAGTATTTT